This paragraph reports one TCR beta chain. Its matching antigen is unknown. The data were taken from a study of T cells in localized non-small cell lung cancer. Trimming removed 1 base from V and 5 bases from J, with 15 bases in between. CDR3 size: 15 residues. Germline lookup yields CDR1 SGHDN and CDR2 FVKESK. Sequencing was performed with immunoSEQ multiplex PCR; in TCRdb, only in-frame clones are kept and a portion is missing. The sample holds roughly 25,000 clones; over 75% are singletons and the top ten take 6.1%. Study outcomes and limitations: A higher density of T cells in blood coincided with extended overall survival. Uninvolved nearby lung showed the greatest T cell clonality, exceeding that found in tumor. A single tumor region was sequenced, leaving heterogeneity possible.

The chain couples TRBV14 to TRBJ2-7; TRBD1 or TRBD2 may be the D gene (5 bases each). The starting material was PBMCs, obtained before any cancer treatment. The clonotype originates from a man aged 35 to 69 with stage II lung adenocarcinoma. The CDR3 here is CASSQVGRWGDEQYF. The CDR3 DNA reads TGTGCCAGCAGCCAAGTGGGACGGTGGGGAGACGAGCAGTACTTC.